This T cell receptor (beta chain) was captured by sequencing in a study of OX40 agonist ivuxolimab in advanced cancers. Study background: Across the patients, intravenous ivuxolimab was delivered every 2 weeks at 0.01 to 10 mg/kg. Partial responses were achieved by three patients, of whom one had hepatocellular carcinoma and two had cutaneous melanoma.

TCRdb keeps only in-frame clones here, not all; method: immunoSEQ multiplex PCR. The sample shows approximately 70,000 clones, 88% of them seen only once. CDR1 and CDR2 (germline): LNHDA, SQIVND (reference sequence). V lost 3 bases and J 7 bases, leaving 24 bases between the germline ends. This CDR3 has 18 residues. Study findings and constraints: The study observed clonal expansion of CD4+ and CD8+ blood T cells by week 6 at 0.1 to 3.0 mg/kg.

A word on this clone: What it binds is unknown.

The chain recombines TRBV19 with TRBJ1-4; D gene ambiguous. Specimen: CD4+ or CD8+ T cells sorted from blood, collected in a trial of the OX40 agonist ivuxolimab. The TCR originated in an adult with an advanced solid tumor such as melanoma, head and neck, liver or kidney cancer. CDR3 region: CASSIGPFRISEFEKLFF. The CDR3 DNA is TGTGCCAGTAGTATCGGACCGTTCCGTATATCCGAATTTGAAAAACTGTTTTTT.